Shown below are 7 T cell receptor beta chains from a single sample sequenced in a study of shared T cell receptors in the human thymus. The repertoire was sequenced with immunoSEQ multiplex PCR; TCRdb's copy has only in-frame clones and lacks some. The table includes some 400,000 clones, over 90% detected once. Sequences were obtained from thymocytes. The receptor source for this set is a human donor.

The chain employs TRBV4-2 and TRBJ2-3; D is perhaps TRBD2 (5 bases). V was clipped by 6 bases and J by 3 bases, with 19 bases between them. Germline V gene data show CDR1 as LGHNA and CDR2 as YNFKEQ. There are 16 residues in the CDR3. The CDR3 DNA reads as TGTGCCAGCAGAGCCCGGACTCCTAACGGTACAGATACGCAGTATTTT. Translating gives CASRARTPNGTDTQYF.

V usage is TRBV5-3 and J usage is TRBJ1-5, with 8 positions matching TRBD1. TRBV5-3 is marked as an open reading frame, function uncertain. The CDR3 runs to 23 residues. Unmatched junction bases numbered 28, after V lost 4 bases and J lost 1 base. CDR3 bases: TGTGCCAGAAGCAGATCGGCACGACAGGGGCGGAAGGGTGCCGGGAGGAGCAATCAGCCCCAGCATTTT. Amino acids: CARSRSARQGRKGAGRSNQPQHF.

This clone was observed a single time. The chain uses TRBV28 and TRBJ1-1; 10 bases agree with TRBD1. Per the germline V gene, CDR1 is MDHEN and CDR2 is SYDVKM. This CDR3 is 17 amino acids long. Trimming cost V 6 bases and J 1 base; bases outside gene matches: 11. The chain's CDR3 is CASRTRTGGTGNTEAFF. CDR3 coding DNA: TGTGCCAGCAGGACCCGGACAGGGGGTACAGGGAACACTGAAGCTTTCTTT.

This clone was counted once. V gene TRBV6-6 combines with J gene TRBJ2-1, with 7 bases that match TRBD2. The germline V gene encodes CDR1 MNHNY and CDR2 SVGAGI (reference sequence). The trim removed 8 bases at V and 4 bases at J, leaving 5 bases unmatched. This CDR3 comprises 13 residues. CDR3 sequence: CASGGSLYNEQFF. In nucleotides, the CDR3 is TGTGCCAGCGGCGGGAGTCTTTACAATGAGCAGTTCTTC.

The chain carries TRBV29-1 and TRBJ2-5; D gene uncertain. V was pared by 0 bases and J by 1 base, with 6 bases between. Germline lookup yields CDR1 SQVTM and CDR2 ANQGSEA. The CDR3 loop spans 13 amino acids. The CDR3 sequence is CSVEEGVQETQYF. DNA for the CDR3: TGCAGCGTTGAAGAAGGAGTCCAAGAGACCCAGTACTTC. Filled out from reference TRBV29-1 and TRBJ2-5, the complete variable domain reads SAVISQKPSRDICQRGTSLTIQCQVDSQVTMMFWYRQQPGQSLTLIATANQGSEATYESGFVIDKFPISRPNLTFSTLTVSNMSPEDSSIYLCSVEEGVQETQYFGPGTRLLVL.

The DNA of the CDR3 is TGTGCCAGCAGTCGGGGGGCTAGCGGGAGAGGCGAGCAGTACTTC. It is translated as CASSRGASGRGEQYF. The chain combines TRBV7-9 with TRBJ2-7, with 10 bases matching TRBD2. Germline trimming cut 6 bases from V and 6 bases from J; bases unmatched to any gene: 11. This CDR3 contains 15 residues. Germline CDR1 is SEHNR and CDR2 is FQNEAQ (reference sequence). The full variable domain, rest sourced from reference TRBV7-9 and TRBJ2-7, is DTGVSQNPRHKITKRGQNVTFRCDPISEHNRLYWYRQTLGQGPEFLTYFQNEAQLEKSRLLSDRFSAERPKGSFSTLEIQRTEQGDSAMYLCASSRGASGRGEQYFGPGTRLTVT.

The J gene is TRBJ1-4, the V gene TRBV15; 8 bases map to TRBD1. Germline CDR1 reads LNHNV; CDR2 reads YYDKDF (reference sequence). The ends lost 5 bases at V and 7 bases at J; junction bases unmatched: 3. CDR3 length: 13 residues. DNA of the CDR3: TGTGCCACCAGCGAAGGGACAGGTGAAAAACTGTTTTTT. Translating it yields CATSEGTGEKLFF.